This TCR beta chain was recorded in a study of blood T cells in healthy people across ages. V lost 5 bases and J lost 2, with 12 bases in between. CDR3 length: 13 amino acids. Germline lookup yields CDR1 GTSNPN and CDR2 SVGIG (reference sequence). For the second PCR, which ran for about 6 to 11 cycles, a sample-barcoded 5' primer and a J-beta primer mix were used. All cDNA molecules were each tagged by a template-switch adaptor with 12 random nucleotides. Each CDR3 protein is one row after TCRdb ran MiXCR on the 5' RACE reads. The sample has 790,000 or so distinct CDR3 sequences; about half are singletons. With respect to this clonotype: Its antigen is still unknown.

Russia was home to the donors, healthy Caucasian individuals aged 6 to 90. Study findings and constraints: Long-lived donors exceeded aged donors in naive CD4+ cells and diversity.

The specimen sequenced was blood. The TCR originated in an elderly man in good health. The chain employs TRBV30 and TRBJ1-1; D is possibly TRBD1 (5 bases). DNA for the CDR3: TGTGCCTGGGGTCACAGGAGAAACACTGAAGCTTTCTTT. It is translated as CAWGHRRNTEAFF. Variable domain in full (rest from reference TRBV30 and TRBJ1-1): SQTIHQWPATLVQPVGSPLSLECTVEGTSNPNLYWYRQAAGRGLQLLFYSVGIGQISSEVPQNLSASRPQDRQFILSSKKLLLSDSGFYLCAWGHRRNTEAFFGQGTRLTVV.